Presented here are 32 T cell receptor beta chains from one specimen sequenced in a study of T cell clones after liver transplantation (dated by TCRdb to about 2019). This specimen's time point label, per the study, means: pre-transplant. Libraries were prepared through the immunoSEQ multiplex PCR assay. TCRdb re-hosts the immuneACCESS table, in-frame sequences only. Its copies lack some clones; in the studies checked, an unresolved V gene accounts for under half of them, and the cause for the rest is not known. The sample table contains approximately 25,000 clones; only one count was recorded for about three quarters of them. About 2.6% of the sample is taken by the ten largest. This material consisted of CD4+ T cells from blood, taken before liver transplant. The receptors come from a human donor who received a liver transplant.

The table lists this clone with a few counts. This chain connects TRBV21-1 to TRBJ2-3; TRBD2 reflects the table's D call only, with no check against the DNA. TRBV21-1 is tagged as a pseudogene. This CDR3 has 13 amino acids. CDR3 residues: CASSAGTTDTQYF. Here the CDR3 DNA reads TGTGCCAGCAGCGCCGGGACTACAGATACGCAGTATTTT.

As to this clone: Additional DNA sequences in this sample encode the identical CDR3. The J gene is TRBJ1-5, the V gene TRBV6-5; 9 nucleotides line up with TRBD1. Germline CDR1 and CDR2: MNHEY and SVGAGI. The CDR3 contains 14 residues. Trimming took 4 bases from V and 5 from J; bases not matched to a gene: 3. This chain's CDR3 is CASSLGQGHQPQHF. CDR3 DNA: TGTGCCAGCAGTTTGGGACAGGGCCATCAGCCCCAGCATTTT.

CDR3 protein: CASSEEGLSYNEQFF. The CDR3 DNA is TGTGCCAGCAGTGAAGAAGGTCTTTCCTACAATGAGCAGTTCTTC. V is TRBV6-1 and J is TRBJ2-1, with D hard to call. The germline CDR1 and CDR2 sequences are MNHNS and SASEGT. Trimming left V 1 base short and J 1 base short, with 8 bases between. The CDR3 runs 15 residues.

The rearrangement joins TRBV4-2 to TRBJ2-7; 10 bases match TRBD2. Germline CDR1 reads LGHNA; CDR2 reads YNFKEQ. V lost 1 base to trimming and J lost 3 bases; unmatched junction nucleotides: 3. The CDR3 extends over 15 amino acids. CDR3 residues: CASSQGTSGLYEQYF. The CDR3 region has the DNA TGTGCCAGCAGCCAAGGGACTAGCGGTCTCTACGAGCAGTACTTC.

The V gene is TRBV27, the J gene TRBJ2-1, with 12 bases matching TRBD2. Germline CDR1 is MNHEY and CDR2 is SMNVEV (reference sequence). CDR3 length: 16 residues. The ends lost 6 bases at V and 8 bases at J; junction bases unmatched: 11. The CDR3 sequence is CASRTHWTSGKDEQFF. The CDR3, as DNA: TGTGCCAGCAGGACACACTGGACTAGCGGGAAGGATGAGCAGTTCTTC.

J is TRBJ2-7 and V is TRBV30; maybe TRBD1 (6 bases). Germline CDR1 and CDR2: GTSNPN and SVGIG (reference sequence). The CDR3 is 15 residues long. V was shortened by 0 bases and J by 2 bases, with 14 bases between the two germline ends. The DNA of the CDR3 is TGTGCCTGGAGTGTACGAGGGGGTGGGGCCTACGAGCAGTACTTC. Protein product: CAWSVRGGGAYEQYF. Full variable domain (remainder filled in from reference TRBV30 and TRBJ2-7): SQTIHQWPATLVQPVGSPLSLECTVEGTSNPNLYWYRQAAGRGLQLLFYSVGIGQISSEVPQNLSASRPQDRQFILSSKKLLLSDSGFYLCAWSVRGGGAYEQYFGPGTRLTVT.

The CDR3 here is CASGQGFRQPQHF. CDR3 nucleotides: TGTGCCAGCGGACAGGGGTTTCGTCAGCCCCAGCATTTT. V gene TRBV28 combines with J gene TRBJ1-5; 9 bases line up with TRBD1. The CDR3 totals 13 residues. V lost 8 bases, J lost 6 bases, and 5 bases stayed unmatched. Germline V gene data show CDR1 as MDHEN and CDR2 as SYDVKM.

The chain is built from TRBV29-1 and TRBJ2-5, with D hard to call. V lost 6 bases and J 4 bases, leaving 12 bases between the germline ends. Per the germline V gene, CDR1 is SQVTM and CDR2 is ANQGSEA. The CDR3 covers 12 residues. The CDR3 nucleotides are TGCAGCGTCAGAGAAACGGGAGAGACCCAGTACTTC. This encodes CSVRETGETQYF.

This chain links TRBV6-5 with TRBJ2-5; D not resolved. Germline CDR1 and CDR2: MNHEY and SVGAGI. V was pared by 6 bases and J by 5 bases, with 13 bases between. CDR3 length equals 13 residues. CDR3 nucleotide sequence: TGTGCCAGCAGCCTCCAAGGGTGGGAGACCCAGTACTTC. It specifies CASSLQGWETQYF.

The J gene is TRBJ1-3, the V gene TRBV29-1; 9 bases match TRBD1. The V gene end was trimmed by 5 bases and the J gene end by 4 bases; junction bases not matched to a gene: 12. CDR3 length: 16 residues. Germline values: CDR1 SQVTM, CDR2 ANQGSEA. The CDR3 reads CSVQGQGTLWGNTIYF. CDR3 sequence (DNA): TGCAGCGTTCAGGGACAGGGAACTCTATGGGGAAACACCATATATTTT.

The CDR3 is CASTPAETQYF. CDR3 DNA sequence: TGTGCCAGCACCCCAGCAGAGACCCAGTACTTC. The chain links TRBV7-9 to TRBJ2-5; D not resolved. From germline, CDR1 is SEHNR and CDR2 FQNEAQ (reference sequence). V was clipped by 7 bases and J by 4 bases, with 7 bases between them. The CDR3 is made up of 11 amino acids.

V is TRBV6-4 and J is TRBJ2-3; no definite D call. Germline V lookup: CDR1 MRHNA, CDR2 SNTAGT. Trimming removed 5 bases from V and 2 bases from J, with 11 bases in between. This CDR3 has 14 amino acids. The CDR3 DNA reads TGTGCCAGCAGTCACGGTGCCTACACAGATACGCAGTATTTT. Its protein product is CASSHGAYTDTQYF.

This chain links TRBV6-5 with TRBJ2-5; 8 bases match TRBD1. The CDR3 sequence is 12 residues long. Trimming took 7 bases from V and 5 from J; bases not matched to a gene: 3. In germline, CDR1 is MNHEY, CDR2 SVGAGI. The CDR3 DNA is TGTGCCAGCACCAGGGACAGGGAGACCCAGTACTTC. Amino acids: CASTRDRETQYF.

The gene calls are TRBV11-2 and TRBJ2-3; D is unclear. CDR1 and CDR2 from the germline V gene are SGHAT and FQNNGV. Deletions cut 2 bases from V and 0 bases from J, with 12 bases between. The CDR3 totals 16 residues. CDR3 protein: CASSLRPVRSTDTQYF. The CDR3 DNA follows: TGTGCCAGCAGCTTACGCCCGGTGCGTAGCACAGATACGCAGTATTTT.

The genes are TRBV4-1 and TRBJ2-2; D perhaps matches TRBD1 (6 bases). The CDR3 consists of 18 residues. Germline V gene lookup returns CDR1 MGHRA and CDR2 YSYEKL. Trimming shortened V by 1 base and J by 3 bases, and 18 bases separated the two germline ends. The DNA for the CDR3 is TGCGCCAGCAGCCAAGCGCGACAGGAACCCCCTTACACCGGGGAGCTGTTTTTT. It yields the protein CASSQARQEPPYTGELFF.

The chain has TRBV29-1 and TRBJ1-1, with D maybe TRBD1 (5 bases). The CDR3 runs 12 residues. V gave up 7 bases and J gave up 1 base, with 10 bases separating them. CDR1 SQVTM and CDR2 ANQGSEA come from the germline V gene. The CDR3 loop is CSAGDRNTEAFF. CDR3 DNA: TGCAGCGCCGGGGACCGGAACACTGAAGCTTTCTTT.

The rearrangement joins TRBV9 to TRBJ2-2, with D maybe TRBD2 (6 bases). CDR3 length equals 15 residues. Germline CDR1 and CDR2: SGDLS and YYNGEE. V lost 0 bases and J 4 bases, leaving 10 bases between the germline ends. CDR3 in amino acids: CASSVAGAFTGELFF. As DNA, the CDR3 is TGTGCCAGCAGCGTAGCGGGAGCGTTCACCGGGGAGCTGTTTTTT.

This clone turned up a few times. The chain recombines TRBV6-1 with TRBJ1-2; D is undetermined. The length of the CDR3 is 12 residues. Germline V gene sequence: CDR1 MNHNS, CDR2 SASEGT. Trimming removed 3 bases from V and 8 bases from J, with 10 bases in between. CDR3: CASSEVGRGYTF. The DNA for the CDR3 is TGTGCCAGCAGTGAGGTAGGGCGCGGCTACACCTTC.

This clone was detected once. The chain recombines TRBV18 with TRBJ2-7; either TRBD1 or TRBD2 may supply D (6 bases each). Germline V gene lookup returns CDR1 KGHSH and CDR2 LQKENI. Trimming removed 2 bases from V and 0 bases from J, with 8 bases in between. The CDR3 length is 14 residues. CDR3 DNA sequence: TGTGCCAGCTCACCAGGGGGGCCCTCCTACGAGCAGTACTTC. This translates into CASSPGGPSYEQYF.

This chain connects TRBV18 to TRBJ2-7, with D possibly matching TRBD1 (5 bases). This CDR3 is built from 15 residues. The V gene lost 2 bases and the J gene lost 2 bases, with 13 bases spanning the gap. The germline V gene has CDR1 KGHSH and CDR2 LQKENI. The chain's CDR3 is CASSPNLDSTYEQYF. CDR3 nucleotide sequence: TGTGCCAGCTCACCAAACCTAGACAGCACCTACGAGCAGTACTTC.

The rearrangement joins TRBV19 to TRBJ2-7; 9 positions match TRBD1. CDR3 length equals 17 residues. The V gene end was trimmed by 5 bases and the J gene end by 4 bases; junction bases not matched to a gene: 15. Germline assignment: CDR1 LNHDA and CDR2 SQIVND (reference sequence). The DNA for the CDR3 is TGTGCCAGTAGTTCGGTACAGGGGGCGCGAGGTGGGTACGAGCAGTACTTC. Translated, it gives CASSSVQGARGGYEQYF.

This chain links TRBV11-3 with TRBJ2-3, with a weak D call TRBD2 (6 bases). The CDR3 contains 15 residues. V lost 5 bases and J 2 bases, leaving 14 bases between the germline ends. Germline CDR1 SGHNT, CDR2 YENEEA. Written as DNA, the CDR3 is TGTGCCAGCAGCCCCCACCGGAGGGACACAGATACGCAGTATTTT. This codes for CASSPHRRDTDTQYF. Together with reference TRBV11-3 and TRBJ2-3, the CDR3 gives the full variable domain: EAGVVQSPRYKIIEKKQPVAFWCNPISGHNTLYWYLQNLGQGPELLIRYENEEAVDDSQLPKDRFSAERLKGVDSTLKIQPAELGDSAVYLCASSPHRRDTDTQYFGPGTRLTVL.

This rearrangement joins TRBV2 to TRBJ2-5; 8 bases are a match to TRBD2. The J segment lost 7 bases and the V segment lost 8 bases, leaving 15 bases of the junction unmatched. From germline, CDR1 is SNHLY and CDR2 FYNNEI. The CDR3 spans 15 residues. CDR3: CASSGRAGEGGTQYF. The CDR3 DNA reads TGTGCCAGCTCGGGTCGAGCGGGGGAGGGTGGGACCCAGTACTTC.

V is TRBV19 and J is TRBJ2-3, with 7 bases matching TRBD1. The CDR3 has 17 amino acids. Trimming took 2 bases from V and 6 from J; bases not matched to a gene: 14. Germline V gives CDR1 LNHDA, CDR2 SQIVND (reference sequence). The DNA for the CDR3 is TGTGCCAGTAGTATACAGGGTGAGGGGGCTGGAGGTGATACGCAGTATTTT. Translated, it gives CASSIQGEGAGGDTQYF.

The gene calls are TRBV2 and TRBJ2-6, with D unclear. The CDR3 length is 13 residues. Germline CDR1 and CDR2: SNHLY and FYNNEI. Trimming cost V 8 bases and J 0 bases, with 5 bases left between them. The CDR3 spells CASVSSGANVLTF. The DNA for the CDR3 is TGTGCCAGCGTCAGCTCTGGGGCCAACGTCCTGACTTTC.

The V and J genes are TRBV7-8 and TRBJ2-7, with 9 nucleotides matching TRBD2. V was clipped by 1 base and J by 3 bases; unmatched bases: 7. The CDR3 extends over 16 amino acids. Germline CDR1 and CDR2: SGHVS and FQNEAQ. The CDR3 nucleotides read TGTGCCAGCAGCTTAGGGGTAGCGGGGGTGGACTACGAGCAGTACTTC. Protein sequence: CASSLGVAGVDYEQYF.

The chain uses TRBV7-2 and TRBJ1-2; TRBD1 matches at 10 bases. Germline lookup yields CDR1 SGHTA and CDR2 FQGNSA. This CDR3 is 16 amino acids long. Unmatched junction bases numbered 3, after V lost 1 base and J lost 1 base. CDR3 coding DNA: TGTGCCAGCAGCTTAGGGACAGGGGGTGTTAACTATGGCTACACCTTC. Protein: CASSLGTGGVNYGYTF.

This sequence joins TRBV6-5 and TRBJ2-1; D is possibly TRBD1 or TRBD2 (6 bases each). CDR1 and CDR2 (germline): MNHEY, SVGAGI. The CDR3 spans 16 residues. Trimming took off 0 bases at V and 8 bases at J, with 17 bases between the two ends. The CDR3 protein is CASSYSSWRGADEQFF. CDR3 nucleotides: TGTGCCAGCAGTTACTCATCGTGGAGGGGGGCAGATGAGCAGTTCTTC.

There are a few counts of this clone. This chain links TRBV6-1 with TRBJ1-5, with no clear D. With 6 bases removed from V and 5 bases from J, the gap between germline ends came to 17 bases. The CDR3 spans 15 residues. Germline values: CDR1 MNHNS, CDR2 SASEGT. The CDR3 nucleotides are TGTGCCAGCAGGCTCGACAACTATCCTGATCAGCCCCAGCATTTT. It yields the protein CASRLDNYPDQPQHF.

This chain joins TRBV7-9 and TRBJ2-2, with D maybe TRBD1 (5 bases). The V end lost 0 bases, the J end lost 6 bases, and 11 bases lay between the germline ends. CDR1 is SEHNR and CDR2 is FQNEAQ in the germline V gene (reference sequence). This CDR3 is 15 amino acids long. The CDR3 region is CASSLAQGVSGELFF. CDR3 DNA sequence: TGTGCCAGCAGCTTAGCGCAAGGGGTTTCCGGGGAGCTGTTTTTT.

Only one count was recorded for this clone. V and J are TRBV19 and TRBJ2-5, with D unclear. CDR1 and CDR2 from the germline V gene are LNHDA and SQIVND (reference sequence). V dropped 3 bases and J dropped 4 bases, with 6 bases sitting between them. The CDR3 has 12 residues. The CDR3 bases are TGTGCCAGTAGTATCTCCTCAGAGACCCAGTACTTC. As protein: CASSISSETQYF.

The chain has TRBV11-3 and TRBJ2-7; D gene unclear. This CDR3 is 13 amino acids long. CDR1 is SGHNT and CDR2 is YENEEA in the germline V gene. V was clipped by 5 bases and J by 6 bases, with 14 bases between them. The CDR3 sequence is CASSQSAVGEQYF. The CDR3 nucleotides are TGTGCCAGCAGCCAGAGCGCTGTGGGCGAGCAGTACTTC.